Reported below is one TCR beta chain. Its matching antigen is unknown. The data stem from a study of cytomegalovirus exposure and HLA in healthy donors. The wider study: In a previous analysis, 100 million to 140 million unique TCR beta sequences were found from some 180 million T cells. Early release data held tens of millions of unique TCRs from HLA-typed donors.

General observations from the study: Most of the CMV-associated TCR beta chains (in a later analysis) appeared to be HLA-restricted. Both high specificity and high sensitivity reportedly marked the classifier's diagnosis of cytomegalovirus status.

This CDR3 region has 14 residues. V trimming: 5 bases; J trimming: 3 bases; junction bases outside the gene matches: 7. CDR1 is SGHAT, CDR2 FQNNGV, per germline. In the PCR, 60 Vbeta and 13 Jbeta primers were used. This table comes from immunoSEQ multiplex PCR, and its TCRdb copy is limited to in-frame clones, with some not included. This table has about 140,000 clones, about 74% appearing once. Input material: PBMCs. The chain recombines TRBV11-2 with TRBJ2-7; 7 bases line up with TRBD1. The sequence was obtained from a male donor in good health and CMV-seronegative. The CDR3 reads CASSTWDSLYEQYF. In nucleotides, the CDR3 is TGTGCCAGCAGCACCTGGGACAGCCTCTACGAGCAGTACTTC.